Sequencing of this T cell receptor beta chain was carried out in a study of cytomegalovirus exposure and HLA in healthy donors. Overall study results and limits: Presence/absence analysis assumed near-uniform sequencing depth across donors. Researchers reported in a later analysis that a missense DCLRE1C variant was tied to TCR beta V- and J-gene trimming. Previously analyzed data showed that most TCR beta V segments were productive at a frequency of about 87% or about 30%.

Germline CDR1 reads MNHEY; CDR2 reads SVGAGI. Trimming cost V 5 bases and J 2 bases, with 15 bases left between them. The CDR3 totals 15 residues. Notes on this clone: Its antigen is undetermined.

13 Jbeta primers and 60 Vbeta primers were used for the PCR. The data were produced by immunoSEQ multiplex PCR, yet TCRdb's version contains in-frame clones alone and is incomplete. The table for this sample gives 45,000 or so clones. The chain couples TRBV6-5 to TRBJ1-1, with D uncertain. The TCR was taken from a male donor in good health and CMV-seronegative. Specimen: PBMCs. CDR3 sequence (DNA): TGTGCCAGCAGTCCACGAGAGGTCCGTAACACTGAAGCTTTCTTT. It codes for CASSPREVRNTEAFF.